The 8 T cell receptor beta chains presented below share a single source sample, sequenced in a study of molecular identifiers for immune sequencing clone quantification (dated by TCRdb to 2017 to 2018). Libraries came from PCR. The listed sequencing device is Illumina HiSeq 4000. The public sequencing data were trimmed at Q25 with fastp and processed into clonotypes with MiXCR by TCRdb, which kept only in-frame beta chains. Rows matching on CDR3 protein sequence are summarized as one entry with the most common DNA and genes. Recorded for this sample are more than 300,000 distinct CDR3 sequences; roughly a fifth of them occurred a single time. Of the sample, 0.75% to 0.85% falls within the top ten clones. Source material: naive CD8+ T cells from blood, with Jurkat cell RNA spiked in. The cell subset or site label of this sample denotes: FACS-sorted CD8+CD4-CCR7+CD45RA+ naive T cells. The receptors here all came from a human donor in good health. Some libraries in this study had Jurkat cell RNA spiked in.

CDR3 nucleotides: TGTGCCAGCAGCGTTCGGGCAGCGAGCTCTGGGGCCAACGTCCTGACTTTC. It codes for CASSVRAASSGANVLTF. V and J are TRBV7-9 and TRBJ2-6, with unresolved D. Looked up from germline, CDR1 is SEHNR and CDR2 is FQNEAQ (reference sequence). The CDR3 runs to 17 residues. V lost 5 bases and J lost 0, with 14 bases in between.

This clonotype was found many times. The rearrangement links TRBV20-1 to TRBJ2-7; no definite D call. Germline V gene data show CDR1 as DFQATT and CDR2 as SNEGSKA (reference sequence). The CDR3 length is 13 residues. The ends were cut back, 5 bases at V and 3 bases at J, with 14 bases in the middle. CDR3 coding DNA: TGCAGTGCTCCTAGTCGGCTAGACTACGAGCAGTACTTC. Amino acids: CSAPSRLDYEQYF.

On this clonotype: The CDR3 does not close with the conserved phenylalanine or tryptophan, likely indicating a read error. The chain joins TRBV4-1 to TRBJ2-3; D is ambiguous. Germline V gives CDR1 MGHRA, CDR2 YSYEKL. The CDR3 extends over 12 amino acids. V lost 1 base, J lost 2 bases, and 1 base lay in between. CDR3 protein: CASSQVTDTQYL. CDR3 sequence (DNA): TGCGCCAGCAGCCAAGTCACAGATACGCAGTATCTT.

This clonotype was seen many times. The chain is built from TRBV7-2 and TRBJ2-3; D gene unclear. Trimming took off 4 bases at V and 1 base at J, with 9 bases between the two ends. From germline, CDR1 is SGHTA and CDR2 FQGNSA. The CDR3 is 14 amino acids. Here the CDR3 DNA reads TGTGCCAGCAGCTATATAGGAGGCACAGATACGCAGTATTTT. Amino acid sequence: CASSYIGGTDTQYF.

There are many counts of this clonotype. V usage is TRBV20-1 and J usage is TRBJ2-7; the match to TRBD2 covers 14 bases. CDR3 size: 14 residues. V lost 1 base, J lost 6 bases, and 2 bases stayed unmatched. Germline V gives CDR1 DFQATT, CDR2 SNEGSKA (reference sequence). The CDR3 loop is CSARGTSGGSEQYF. The CDR3 bases are TGCAGTGCTAGAGGGACTAGCGGGGGGTCCGAGCAGTACTTC.

This clonotype appeared many times. The chain has TRBV20-1 and TRBJ2-5; no definite D call. The germline CDR1 and CDR2 sequences are DFQATT and SNEGSKA (reference sequence). V was trimmed by 5 bases and J by 0 bases, leaving 10 bases between them. The CDR3 sequence is 13 residues long. The CDR3 loop is CSAGGEYQETQYF. The CDR3 DNA follows: TGCAGTGCTGGCGGCGAGTACCAAGAGACCCAGTACTTC.

This clonotype was observed a handful of times. The gene calls are TRBV4-3 and TRBJ1-5; unclear D gene. From germline, CDR1 is LGHNA and CDR2 YSLEER. V lost 0 bases and J lost 1, with 7 bases in between. CDR3 size: 15 residues. CDR3 nucleotide sequence: TGCGCCAGCAGCCAAGAGATCTTCAGCAATCAGCCCCAGCATTTT. It specifies CASSQEIFSNQPQHF.

A remark on this clonotype: With a much larger clone just one base away, this may be a read error. V and J are TRBV3-1 and TRBJ2-2, with 9 bases identical to TRBD1. CDR3 length: 16 amino acids. Trimming cost V 4 bases and J 6 bases; bases outside gene matches: 9. The germline V gene encodes CDR1 LGHDT and CDR2 YNNKEL (reference sequence). CDR3 nucleotides: TGTGCCAGCAGCCCACCCTCAAGGACAGGGGCCGGGGAGCTGTTTTTT. It translates to CASSPPSRTGAGELFF.